The following is a T cell receptor beta chain sequence with its context. Antigen: not known. One entry per CDR3 protein results from TCRdb running MiXCR on the RT-PCR reads. The sample holds about 650,000 distinct CDR3 sequences, 15% to 17% seen once. This specimen belongs to a study of response to subunit inactivated influenza vaccine. Broader study findings: Each seasonal influenza vaccination, the authors suggested, recruits few new T cells.

Germline values: CDR1 LNHNV, CDR2 YYDKDF (reference sequence). CDR3 length equals 14 residues. V lost 1 base and J lost 5, with 11 bases in between. Sequencing was performed on PBMCs from blood, taken 11 to 12 days after vaccination. This receptor was obtained from a man in his forties or fifties who received an inactivated influenza vaccine. The V and J genes are TRBV15 and TRBJ1-2, with D possibly TRBD1 on 6 matching bases. The chain's CDR3 is CATSRGGGWYGYTF. CDR3 coding DNA: TGTGCCACCAGCAGAGGGGGGGGCTGGTATGGCTACACCTTC. Supplemented by reference TRBV15 and TRBJ1-2, the full variable domain reads DAMVIQNPRYQVTQFGKPVTLSCSQTLNHNVMYWYQQKSSQAPKLLFHYYDKDFNNEADTPDNFQSRRPNTSFCFLDIRSPGLGDTAMYLCATSRGGGWYGYTFGSGTRLTVV.